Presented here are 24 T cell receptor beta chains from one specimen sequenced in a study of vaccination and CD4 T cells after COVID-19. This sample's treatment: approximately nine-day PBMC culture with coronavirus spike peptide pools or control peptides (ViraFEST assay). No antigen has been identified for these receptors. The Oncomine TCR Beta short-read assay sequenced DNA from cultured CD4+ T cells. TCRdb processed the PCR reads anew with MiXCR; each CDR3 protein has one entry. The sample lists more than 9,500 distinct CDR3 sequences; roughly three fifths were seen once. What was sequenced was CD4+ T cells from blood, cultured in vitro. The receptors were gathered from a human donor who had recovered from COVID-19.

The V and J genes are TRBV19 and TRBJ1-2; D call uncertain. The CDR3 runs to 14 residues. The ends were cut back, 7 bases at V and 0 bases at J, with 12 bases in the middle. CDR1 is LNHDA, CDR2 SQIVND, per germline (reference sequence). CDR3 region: CASTTLGTNYGYTF. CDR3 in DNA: TGTGCCAGTACCACCTTAGGGACTAACTATGGCTACACCTTC.

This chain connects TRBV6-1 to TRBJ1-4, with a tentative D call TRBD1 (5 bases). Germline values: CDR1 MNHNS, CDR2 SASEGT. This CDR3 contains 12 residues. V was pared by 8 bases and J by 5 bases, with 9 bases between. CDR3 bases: TGTGCCAGCGGGGGGGTAAATGAAAAACTGTTTTTT. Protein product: CASGGVNEKLFF.

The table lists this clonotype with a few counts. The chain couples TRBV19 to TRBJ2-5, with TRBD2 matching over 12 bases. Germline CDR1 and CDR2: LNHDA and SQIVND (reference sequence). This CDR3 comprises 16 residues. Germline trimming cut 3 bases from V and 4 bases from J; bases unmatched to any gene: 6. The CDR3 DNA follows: TGTGCCAGTAGTATGGCCCTAGCGGGAGGGGGAGAGACCCAGTACTTC. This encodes CASSMALAGGGETQYF.

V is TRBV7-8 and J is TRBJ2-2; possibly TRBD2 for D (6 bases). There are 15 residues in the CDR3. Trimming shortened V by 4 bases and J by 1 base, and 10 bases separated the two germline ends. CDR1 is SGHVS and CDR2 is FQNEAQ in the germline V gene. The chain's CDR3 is CASSSGTQNTGELFF. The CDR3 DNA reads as TGTGCCAGCAGCTCCGGGACTCAGAACACCGGGGAGCTGTTTTTT.

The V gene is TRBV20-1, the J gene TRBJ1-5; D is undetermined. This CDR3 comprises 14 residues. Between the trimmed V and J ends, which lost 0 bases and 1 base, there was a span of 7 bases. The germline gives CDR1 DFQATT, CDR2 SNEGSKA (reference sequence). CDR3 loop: CSARDRRSNQPQHF. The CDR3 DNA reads TGCAGTGCTAGAGATCGGCGGAGCAATCAGCCCCAGCATTTT.

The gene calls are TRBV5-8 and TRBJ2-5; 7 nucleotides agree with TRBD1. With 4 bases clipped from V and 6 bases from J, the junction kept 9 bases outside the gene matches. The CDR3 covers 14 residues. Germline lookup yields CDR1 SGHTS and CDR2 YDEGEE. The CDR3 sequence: CASSGRQGTQTQYF. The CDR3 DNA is TGTGCCAGCAGCGGACGACAGGGCACGCAGACCCAGTACTTC.

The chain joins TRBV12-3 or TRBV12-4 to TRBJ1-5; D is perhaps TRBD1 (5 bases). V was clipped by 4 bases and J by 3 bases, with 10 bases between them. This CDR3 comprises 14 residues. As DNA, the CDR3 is TGTGCCAGCAGTTCCAGGGTTCCCAATCAGCCCCAGCATTTT. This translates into CASSSRVPNQPQHF.

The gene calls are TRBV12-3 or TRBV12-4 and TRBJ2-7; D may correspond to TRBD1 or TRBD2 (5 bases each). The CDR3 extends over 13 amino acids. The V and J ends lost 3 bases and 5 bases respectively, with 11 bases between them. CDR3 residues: CASSFLWGNEQYF. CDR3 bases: TGTGCCAGCAGTTTCCTTTGGGGGAACGAGCAGTACTTC.

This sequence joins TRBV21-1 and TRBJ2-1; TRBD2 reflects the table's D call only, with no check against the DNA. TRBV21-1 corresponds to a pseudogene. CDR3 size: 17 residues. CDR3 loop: CASSKMGLLYSYNEQFF. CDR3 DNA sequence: TGTGCCAGCAGCAAAATGGGACTACTATATTCCTACAATGAGCAGTTCTTC.

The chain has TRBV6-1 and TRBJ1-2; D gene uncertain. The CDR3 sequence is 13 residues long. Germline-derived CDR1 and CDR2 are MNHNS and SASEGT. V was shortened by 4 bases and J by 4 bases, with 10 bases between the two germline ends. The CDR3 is CASSAGQFYGYTF. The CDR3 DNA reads TGTGCCAGCAGTGCCGGGCAGTTCTATGGCTACACCTTC.

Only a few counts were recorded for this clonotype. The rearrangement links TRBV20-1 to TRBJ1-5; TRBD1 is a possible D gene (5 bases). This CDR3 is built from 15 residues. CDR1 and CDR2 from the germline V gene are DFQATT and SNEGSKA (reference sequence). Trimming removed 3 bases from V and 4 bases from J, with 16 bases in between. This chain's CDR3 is CSASGPWGENQPQHF. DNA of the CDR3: TGCAGTGCTAGTGGTCCATGGGGGGAAAATCAGCCCCAGCATTTT.

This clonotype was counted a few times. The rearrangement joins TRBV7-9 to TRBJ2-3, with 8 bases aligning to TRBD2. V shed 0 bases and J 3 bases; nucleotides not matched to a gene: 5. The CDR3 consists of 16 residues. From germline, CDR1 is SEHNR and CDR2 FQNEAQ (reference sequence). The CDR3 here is CASSLAPGGGTDTQYF. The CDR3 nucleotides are TGTGCCAGCAGCTTAGCGCCTGGCGGGGGGACAGATACGCAGTATTTT. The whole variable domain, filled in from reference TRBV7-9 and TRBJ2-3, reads DTGVSQNPRHKITKRGQNVTFRCDPISEHNRLYWYRQTLGQGPEFLTYFQNEAQLEKSRLLSDRFSAERPKGSFSTLEIQRTEQGDSAMYLCASSLAPGGGTDTQYFGPGTRLTVL.

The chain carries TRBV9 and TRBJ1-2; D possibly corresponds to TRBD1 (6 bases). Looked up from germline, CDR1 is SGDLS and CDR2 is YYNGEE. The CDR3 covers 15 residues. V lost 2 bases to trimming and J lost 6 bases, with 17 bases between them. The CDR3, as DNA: TGTGCCAGCAGCGTCGACTCCCGGGACACGGATGGCTACACCTTC. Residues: CASSVDSRDTDGYTF.

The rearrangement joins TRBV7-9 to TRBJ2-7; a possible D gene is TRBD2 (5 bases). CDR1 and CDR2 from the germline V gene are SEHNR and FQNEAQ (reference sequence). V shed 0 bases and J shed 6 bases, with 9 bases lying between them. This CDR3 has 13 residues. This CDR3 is CASSLAAGGEQYF. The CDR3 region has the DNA TGTGCCAGCAGCTTAGCCGCCGGAGGCGAGCAGTACTTC. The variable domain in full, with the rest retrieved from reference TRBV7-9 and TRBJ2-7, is DTGVSQNPRHKITKRGQNVTFRCDPISEHNRLYWYRQTLGQGPEFLTYFQNEAQLEKSRLLSDRFSAERPKGSFSTLEIQRTEQGDSAMYLCASSLAAGGEQYFGPGTRLTVT.

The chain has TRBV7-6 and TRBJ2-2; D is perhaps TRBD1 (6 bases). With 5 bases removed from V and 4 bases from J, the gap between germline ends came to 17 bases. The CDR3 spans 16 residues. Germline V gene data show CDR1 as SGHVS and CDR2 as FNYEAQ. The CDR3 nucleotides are TGTGCCAGCAGCCCCGACAGGCTGATGGCCACCGGGGAGCTGTTTTTT. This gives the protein CASSPDRLMATGELFF. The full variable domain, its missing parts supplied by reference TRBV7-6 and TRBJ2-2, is GAGVSQSPRYKVTKRGQDVALRCDPISGHVSLYWYRQALGQGPEFLTYFNYEAQQDKSGLPNDRFSAERPEGSISTLTIQRTEQRDSAMYRCASSPDRLMATGELFFGEGSRLTVL.

CDR3 in amino acids: CSALAGTRLDTQYF. CDR3 sequence (DNA): TGCAGTGCCCTAGCCGGGACTAGGCTCGATACGCAGTATTTT. The chain joins TRBV20-1 to TRBJ2-3, with 8 bases matching TRBD2. In germline, CDR1 is DFQATT, CDR2 SNEGSKA (reference sequence). The trim removed 6 bases at V and 6 bases at J, leaving 11 bases unmatched. There are 14 residues in the CDR3.

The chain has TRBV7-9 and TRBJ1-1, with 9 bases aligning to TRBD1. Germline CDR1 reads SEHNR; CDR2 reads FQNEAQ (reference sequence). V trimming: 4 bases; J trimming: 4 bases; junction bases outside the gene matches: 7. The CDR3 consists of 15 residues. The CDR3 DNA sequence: TGTGCCAGCAGCTCCAACAGGGGGCTGAGCACTGAAGCTTTCTTT. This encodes CASSSNRGLSTEAFF.

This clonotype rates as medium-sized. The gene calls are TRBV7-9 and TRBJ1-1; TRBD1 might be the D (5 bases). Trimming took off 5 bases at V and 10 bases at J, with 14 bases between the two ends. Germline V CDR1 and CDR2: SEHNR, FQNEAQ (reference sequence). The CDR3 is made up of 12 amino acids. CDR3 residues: CASSLPGTGAFF. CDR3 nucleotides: TGTGCCAGCAGCCTGCCAGGCACAGGAGCTTTCTTT.

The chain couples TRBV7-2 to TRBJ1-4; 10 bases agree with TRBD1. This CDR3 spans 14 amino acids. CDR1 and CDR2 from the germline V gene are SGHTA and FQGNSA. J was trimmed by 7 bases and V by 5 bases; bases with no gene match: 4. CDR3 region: CASSPGQGVEKLFF. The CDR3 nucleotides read TGTGCCAGCAGCCCAGGACAGGGGGTTGAAAAACTGTTTTTT.

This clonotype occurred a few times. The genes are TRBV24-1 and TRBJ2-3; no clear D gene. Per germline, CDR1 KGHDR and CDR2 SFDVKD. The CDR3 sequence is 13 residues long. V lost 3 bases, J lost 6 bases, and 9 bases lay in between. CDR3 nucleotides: TGTGCCACCAGTGATCCAATTGGGGATACGCAGTATTTT. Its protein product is CATSDPIGDTQYF.

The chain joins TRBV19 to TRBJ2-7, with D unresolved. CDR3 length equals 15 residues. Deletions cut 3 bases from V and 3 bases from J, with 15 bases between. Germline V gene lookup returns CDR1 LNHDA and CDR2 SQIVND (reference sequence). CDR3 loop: CASSIRPGANYEQYF. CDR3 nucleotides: TGTGCCAGTAGTATCCGACCGGGCGCCAACTACGAGCAGTACTTC.

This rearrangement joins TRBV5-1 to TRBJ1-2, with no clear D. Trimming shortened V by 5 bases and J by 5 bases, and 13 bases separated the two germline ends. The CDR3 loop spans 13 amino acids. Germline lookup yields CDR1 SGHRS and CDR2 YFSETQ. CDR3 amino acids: CASRPDATYGYTF. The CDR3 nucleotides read TGCGCCAGCAGACCGGACGCGACTTATGGCTACACCTTC.

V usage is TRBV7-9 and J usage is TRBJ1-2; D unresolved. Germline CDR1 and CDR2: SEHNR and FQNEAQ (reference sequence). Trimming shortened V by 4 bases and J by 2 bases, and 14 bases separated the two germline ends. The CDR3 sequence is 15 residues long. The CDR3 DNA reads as TGTGCCAGCAGCTCCTCAAAGTGGATAAACTATGGCTACACCTTC. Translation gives CASSSSKWINYGYTF. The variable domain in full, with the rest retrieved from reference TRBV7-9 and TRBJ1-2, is DTGVSQNPRHKITKRGQNVTFRCDPISEHNRLYWYRQTLGQGPEFLTYFQNEAQLEKSRLLSDRFSAERPKGSFSTLEIQRTEQGDSAMYLCASSSSKWINYGYTFGSGTRLTVV.

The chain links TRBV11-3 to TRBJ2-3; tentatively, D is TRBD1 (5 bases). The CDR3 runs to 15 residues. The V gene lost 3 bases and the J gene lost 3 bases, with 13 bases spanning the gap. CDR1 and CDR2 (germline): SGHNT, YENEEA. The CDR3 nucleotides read TGTGCCAGCAGCTTCCGGCAGGGTGGTACAGATACGCAGTATTTT. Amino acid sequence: CASSFRQGGTDTQYF.